The T cell receptor beta chain under discussion was sequenced for a study of response to subunit inactivated influenza vaccine. Germline V gives CDR1 SGHRS, CDR2 YFSETQ. V was trimmed by 4 bases and J by 6 bases, leaving 14 bases between them. The length of the CDR3 is 15 residues. The table lists this clonotype with a few counts. Antigen: not known. General observations from the study: There was a suggestion from the authors that each seasonal influenza vaccination recruits few new T cells.

TCRdb re-called the RT-PCR reads through MiXCR, storing one row per CDR3 protein. In the table there are approximately 480,000 distinct CDR3 sequences, 10% to 11% of which are singletons. This sequence joins TRBV5-1 and TRBJ1-6; weak D call: TRBD1 (5 bases). The sequences come from PBMCs from blood, collected roughly 6 weeks after vaccination. This TCR was recovered from a man aged 50 or older who received an inactivated influenza vaccine. CDR3 sequence (DNA): TGCGCCAGCAGCCCGGTGGGGACTGGTAATTCACCCCTCCACTTT. Its translation: CASSPVGTGNSPLHF.